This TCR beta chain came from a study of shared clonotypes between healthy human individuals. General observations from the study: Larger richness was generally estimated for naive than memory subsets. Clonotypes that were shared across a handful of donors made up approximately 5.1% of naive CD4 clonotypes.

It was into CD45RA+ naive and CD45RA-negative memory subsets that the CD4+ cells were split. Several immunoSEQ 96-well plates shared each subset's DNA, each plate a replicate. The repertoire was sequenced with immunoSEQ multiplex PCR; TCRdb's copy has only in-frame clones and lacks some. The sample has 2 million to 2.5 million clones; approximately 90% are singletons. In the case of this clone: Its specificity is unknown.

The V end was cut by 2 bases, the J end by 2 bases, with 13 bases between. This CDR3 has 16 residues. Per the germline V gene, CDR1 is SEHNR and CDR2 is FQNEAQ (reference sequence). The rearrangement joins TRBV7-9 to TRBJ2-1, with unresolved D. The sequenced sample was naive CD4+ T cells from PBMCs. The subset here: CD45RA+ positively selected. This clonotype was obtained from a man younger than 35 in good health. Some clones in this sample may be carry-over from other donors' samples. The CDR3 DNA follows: TGTGCCAGCAGCTTAAGTTTGGGCCTAACCTACAATGAGCAGTTCTTC. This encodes CASSLSLGLTYNEQFF.